This is a list of T cell receptor beta chains from one sample in a study of shared clonotypes between healthy human individuals. Produced via immunoSEQ multiplex PCR; TCRdb's table is partial and in-frame only. The sample has roughly 1,500,000 clones, 98% to 99% seen once; the top ten hold approximately 0.38%. Sequencing was carried out using naive CD4+ T cells sorted from blood. The receptors come from a man aged 25 to 45 in good health. Both conserved end residues are part of each CDR3. Each record gives: J gene, V gene, clone size, D gene, CDR3 DNA, CDR3 protein. D genes are given only for firm matches. A row's size may be missing; if present it is once, few, many or a size class.

j_gene: TRBJ1-4
v_gene: TRBV5-1
abundance: NA
d_gene: NA
CDR3nt: TGCGCCAGCAGCCTGGGGTCGAGGGTAGAAGAAAAACTGTTTTTT
CDR3aa: CASSLGSRVEEKLFF

j_gene: TRBJ2-1
v_gene: TRBV14
abundance: NA
d_gene: NA
CDR3nt: TGTGCCAGCAGCGGTCTCAACGATGAGCAGTTCTTC
CDR3aa: CASSGLNDEQFF

j_gene: TRBJ1-4
v_gene: TRBV14
abundance: NA
d_gene: TRBD1
CDR3nt: TGTGCCAGCAGCCCGCGGGACAGGGGGTTTGAAAAACTGTTTTTT
CDR3aa: CASSPRDRGFEKLFF

j_gene: TRBJ2-1
v_gene: TRBV4-1
abundance: NA
d_gene: NA
CDR3nt: TGCGCCAGCAGCCAAGATTTGTCTTATTACAATGAGCAGTTCTTC
CDR3aa: CASSQDLSYYNEQFF

j_gene: TRBJ2-5
v_gene: TRBV10-3
abundance: NA
d_gene: NA
CDR3nt: TGTGCCACCTTCACGGGTCTGGGGGAGACCCAGTACTTC
CDR3aa: CATFTGLGETQYF

j_gene: TRBJ2-1
v_gene: TRBV5-1
abundance: NA
d_gene: NA
CDR3nt: TGCGCCAGCAGCTTTCGTGAGCTAGCGAATGAGCAGTTCTTC
CDR3aa: CASSFRELANEQFF

j_gene: TRBJ2-7
v_gene: TRBV5-1
abundance: NA
d_gene: NA
CDR3nt: TGCGCCAGCAGCTTCGGTGGAGGGGACCACGAGCAGTACTTC
CDR3aa: CASSFGGGDHEQYF

j_gene: TRBJ2-1
v_gene: TRBV27
abundance: once
d_gene: TRBD2
CDR3nt: TGTGCCAGCAGTCCCCGACTAGCGGAGCTGCAGTTCTTC
CDR3aa: CASSPRLAELQFF

j_gene: TRBJ1-3
v_gene: TRBV7-8
abundance: NA
d_gene: NA
CDR3nt: TGTGCCAGCAGCTTTAGCCGGATTGGAAACACCATATATTTT
CDR3aa: CASSFSRIGNTIYF

j_gene: TRBJ2-3
v_gene: TRBV11-3
abundance: NA
d_gene: TRBD1
CDR3nt: TGTGCCAGCAGCCAGACAGGGGGCACAGATACGCAGTATTTT
CDR3aa: CASSQTGGTDTQYF

j_gene: TRBJ2-1
v_gene: TRBV6-1
abundance: NA
d_gene: TRBD2
CDR3nt: TGTGCCAGCAGTGATGCGGGAGTAGTGGATGAGCAGTTCTTC
CDR3aa: CASSDAGVVDEQFF

j_gene: TRBJ2-7
v_gene: TRBV5-1
abundance: once
d_gene: TRBD1
CDR3nt: TGCGCCAGCAGCTCCAGGACAGGGGGCTCCTACGAGCAGTACTTC
CDR3aa: CASSSRTGGSYEQYF

j_gene: TRBJ2-3
v_gene: TRBV13
abundance: NA
d_gene: TRBD2
CDR3nt: TGTGCCAGCAGCCCGCTACTAGCGGGAGGGCCTCATTCAGATACGCAGTATTTT
CDR3aa: CASSPLLAGGPHSDTQYF

j_gene: TRBJ2-1
v_gene: TRBV18
abundance: once
d_gene: NA
CDR3nt: TGTGCCAGCTCACCCTTTGCGGCTAGCTCCTACAATGAGCAGTTCTTC
CDR3aa: CASSPFAASSYNEQFF

j_gene: TRBJ2-5
v_gene: TRBV5-4
abundance: NA
d_gene: TRBD2
CDR3nt: TGTGCCAGCAGCTACGGGACTAGCGGGAGTAATTGGGAGACCCAGTACTTC
CDR3aa: CASSYGTSGSNWETQYF

j_gene: TRBJ1-3
v_gene: TRBV5-1
abundance: NA
d_gene: NA
CDR3nt: TGCGCCAGCAGCTTGGGGGACTCCCATGCTAGGAACACCATATATTTT
CDR3aa: CASSLGDSHARNTIYF

j_gene: TRBJ2-7
v_gene: TRBV7-2
abundance: NA
d_gene: TRBD2
CDR3nt: TGTGCCAGCAGCTTAGGTCCTAGCGGGACGGGACGGAGGTACGAGCAGTACTTC
CDR3aa: CASSLGPSGTGRRYEQYF